This T cell receptor beta chain was profiled in a study of shared clonotypes between healthy human individuals. Sequenced by immunoSEQ multiplex PCR; TCRdb stores in-frame clones only, minus some. The data contain around 2.1 million clones, roughly 95% of them singletons. J gave up 6 bases and V 5 bases, and 3 bases lay outside the gene matches. Germline CDR1 and CDR2: MNHEY and SMNVEV (reference sequence). The CDR3 loop spans 12 amino acids. A word on this clone: Distinct nucleotide sequences in the sample also encode this CDR3.

This clonotype originated in a man between 18 and 29 years old in good health. J is TRBJ1-2 and V is TRBV27; 7 positions match TRBD1. The sequenced material came from naive CD4+ T cells sorted from blood. As to subset: CD45RA+ positively selected. CDR3 in DNA: TGTGCCAGCAGTCTGACAGGGAATGGCTACACCTTC. It encodes CASSLTGNGYTF.